Presented here are 10 T cell receptor beta chains from one specimen sequenced in a study of blood T cell repertoires in COVID-19. TCRdb keeps only in-frame clones here, not all; method: immunoSEQ multiplex PCR. The table has 250,000 to 300,000 clones, roughly 84% seen once. Sequenced input: peripheral blood. The receptors shown here come from a woman between 18 and 29 years old with acute or convalescent COVID-19.

This clone was counted once. This sample includes further DNA sequences coding for the same CDR3. The rearrangement joins TRBV7-3 to TRBJ1-1; possible D gene TRBD1, 6 bases. The CDR3 has 13 residues. From germline, CDR1 is SGHTA and CDR2 FQGTGA. The V end was cut by 0 bases, the J end by 4 bases, with 6 bases between. For the CDR3, the DNA is TGTGCCAGCAGCTTAACAGGGGGCACTGAAGCTTTCTTT. Amino acids: CASSLTGGTEAFF.

The rearrangement links TRBV24-1 to TRBJ1-1, with D tentatively TRBD1 (5 bases). Per germline, CDR1 KGHDR and CDR2 SFDVKD. The CDR3 is 12 amino acids. CDR3 loop: CGEVRANTEAFF. The CDR3 region has the DNA TGTGGCGAGGTCAGGGCGAACACTGAAGCTTTCTTT.

This clone was detected a few times. The chain is built from TRBV7-8 and TRBJ2-5; TRBD2 agrees at 8 bases. The V and J ends lost 2 bases and 2 bases, in that order; junction bases with no gene match: 10. The CDR3 covers 17 residues. In germline, CDR1 is SGHVS, CDR2 FQNEAQ. The CDR3 coding sequence is TGTGCCAGCAGCTTAATTAATCCTAGCGGGCAACAAGAGACCCAGTACTTC. It encodes CASSLINPSGQQETQYF.

The table lists this clone with a count of one. The chain uses TRBV20-1 and TRBJ1-2, with TRBD1 matching 9 bases. This CDR3 is 15 amino acids long. The germline CDR1 and CDR2 sequences are DFQATT and SNEGSKA (reference sequence). The ends lost 3 bases at V and 3 bases at J; junction bases unmatched: 8. Here the CDR3 DNA reads TGCAGTGCTAGTCTGGTGGGGACAGGGCACTATGGCTACACCTTC. Translating it yields CSASLVGTGHYGYTF.

This chain joins TRBV4-3 and TRBJ2-5, with 8 bases identical to TRBD2. Germline lookup yields CDR1 LGHNA and CDR2 YSLEER. The CDR3 length is 15 residues. The junction had 8 bases not matched to a gene; V was cut back by 4 bases and J by 4 bases. The CDR3 loop reads CASSLGLAGSETQYF. CDR3 DNA: TGCGCCAGCAGCCTCGGACTAGCTGGGTCAGAGACCCAGTACTTC.

The chain employs TRBV29-1 and TRBJ2-2, with TRBD1 matching over 8 bases. Germline values: CDR1 SQVTM, CDR2 ANQGSEA. The CDR3 extends over 15 amino acids. V trimming: 5 bases; J trimming: 1 base; junction bases outside the gene matches: 6. The CDR3 nucleotides read TGCAGCGTTAATCCCGGGACAGGGAACACCGGGGAGCTGTTTTTT. This translates into CSVNPGTGNTGELFF.

The chain links TRBV28 to TRBJ1-6, with 9 bases matching TRBD1. The CDR3 is 20 residues long. V lost 4 bases, J lost 9 bases, and 22 bases stayed unmatched. Germline values: CDR1 MDHEN, CDR2 SYDVKM. The CDR3 coding sequence is TGTGCCAGCAGTTCCCTTAATCCGGGACAGGGCTATCTTGGGAGTTCACCCCTCCACTTT. This gives the protein CASSSLNPGQGYLGSSPLHF.

The V call is TRBV24-1, the J call TRBJ1-5, with 9 bases that match TRBD1. Germline V gene lookup returns CDR1 KGHDR and CDR2 SFDVKD. The CDR3 contains 18 residues. J lost 1 base, V lost 4 bases, and 10 bases had no gene match. As DNA, the CDR3 is TGTGCCACCAGTGAACCTAGGACAGGGGATCAAAGCAATCAGCCCCAGCATTTT. Its protein product is CATSEPRTGDQSNQPQHF.

CDR3 amino acids: CASSGAQVASQPQHF. The CDR3 coding sequence is TGTGCCAGCAGTGGGGCACAGGTCGCGAGTCAGCCCCAGCATTTT. The chain is built from TRBV2 and TRBJ1-5; tentatively, D is TRBD1 (5 bases). Per germline, CDR1 SNHLY and CDR2 FYNNEI. The V gene lost 4 bases and the J gene lost 6 bases, with 16 bases spanning the gap. The CDR3 sequence is 15 residues long.

This clone was found once. The CDR3 spells CATSRDEWETQYF. The CDR3 DNA sequence: TGTGCCACCAGCAGAGATGAGTGGGAGACCCAGTACTTC. The V gene is TRBV15, the J gene TRBJ2-5; D not resolved. The CDR3 spans 13 residues. Trimming removed 0 bases from V and 5 bases from J, with 7 bases in between. Germline V gives CDR1 LNHNV, CDR2 YYDKDF (reference sequence).